Listed here are 23 T cell receptor beta chains from one sample, sequenced in a study of blood T cell repertoires in COVID-19. TCRdb's copy holds only in-frame clones and misses some; the assay was immunoSEQ multiplex PCR. The sample contains 180,000 or so clones, 75% to 90% of which appear only once. The sample consisted of PBMCs or T cells enriched from blood (not recorded which). Receptors were obtained from a woman aged 35 to 49 with acute COVID-19.

The rearrangement uses TRBV18 and TRBJ2-1, with D tentatively TRBD2 (5 bases). Germline CDR1 KGHSH, CDR2 LQKENI. Trimming cost V 3 bases and J 5 bases, with 11 bases left between them. This CDR3 has 14 residues. The CDR3 DNA follows: TGTGCCAGCTCACCGCTCGAGCGGAACAATGAGCAGTTCTTC. Translating gives CASSPLERNNEQFF.

The chain couples TRBV7-3 to TRBJ2-2; no clear D. V was clipped by 0 bases and J by 6 bases, with 5 bases between them. The CDR3 sequence is 13 residues long. In germline, CDR1 is SGHTA, CDR2 FQGTGA. Here the CDR3 DNA reads TGTGCCAGCAGCTTAACACGGGCCGGGGAGCTGTTTTTT. Amino acids: CASSLTRAGELFF.

The J gene is TRBJ2-1, the V gene TRBV18; 10 nucleotides line up with TRBD2. The CDR3 is 15 amino acids. Germline trimming cut 0 bases from V and 4 bases from J; bases unmatched to any gene: 0. Germline lookup yields CDR1 KGHSH and CDR2 LQKENI. The CDR3 spells CASSPPSGRYNEQFF. DNA for the CDR3: TGTGCCAGCTCACCACCTAGCGGGAGGTACAATGAGCAGTTCTTC.

This sequence joins TRBV3-1 (or the pseudogene TRBV3-2) and TRBJ1-6; 9 nucleotides match TRBD1. The CDR3 totals 17 residues. J lost 10 bases, V lost 6 bases, and 16 bases had no gene match. The germline V gene has CDR1 LGHDT and CDR2 YNNKEL (reference sequence). The CDR3 nucleotides read TGTGCCAGCAGTCCCGGGACAGGGCCTCCGTGGGGGTCACCCCTCCACTTT. Translated: CASSPGTGPPWGSPLHF.

The genes are TRBV11-2 and TRBJ2-1, with D possibly being TRBD2 (6 bases). Trimming stripped 0 bases from V and 7 bases from J, with 10 bases between. This CDR3 is 14 amino acids long. Per the germline V gene, CDR1 is SGHAT and CDR2 is FQNNGV. The CDR3 DNA reads as TGTGCCAGCAGCTTAGATTTTGCGGGAAATGAGCAGTTCTTC. It codes for CASSLDFAGNEQFF.

The gene calls are TRBV24-1 and TRBJ2-1; possibly TRBD1 for D (5 bases). The CDR3 spans 15 residues. V dropped 2 bases and J dropped 2 bases, with 9 bases sitting between them. Germline CDR1 and CDR2: KGHDR and SFDVKD. CDR3 coding DNA: TGTGCCACCAGTGATTCGACAGCTACCTACAATGAGCAGTTCTTC. This sequence encodes CATSDSTATYNEQFF.

The chain has TRBV7-2 and TRBJ2-7; TRBD2 agrees at 7 bases. This CDR3 comprises 14 residues. The V segment lost 5 bases and the J segment 6 bases; nucleotides outside the gene matches: 10. Germline values: CDR1 SGHTA, CDR2 FQGNSA. CDR3 amino acids: CASSLHPRGVEQYF. DNA of the CDR3: TGTGCCAGCAGCCTTCACCCACGGGGGGTCGAGCAGTACTTC.

The chain joins TRBV2 to TRBJ1-1; D perhaps matches TRBD1 (5 bases). The CDR3 runs 15 residues. V lost 8 bases and J 3 bases, leaving 19 bases between the germline ends. The germline gives CDR1 SNHLY, CDR2 FYNNEI. The CDR3 protein is CASSLLRGADTEAFF. The CDR3 DNA sequence: TGTGCCAGCTCCCTCCTGCGCGGGGCGGACACTGAAGCTTTCTTT.

The V and J genes are TRBV5-6 and TRBJ2-7, with a tentative D call TRBD2 (6 bases). The V end lost 0 bases, the J end lost 2 bases, and 9 bases lay between the germline ends. The CDR3 spans 14 residues. CDR1 and CDR2 from the germline V gene are SGHDT and YYEEEE. The CDR3 coding sequence is TGTGCCAGCAGCTTGGAGGGACTTCCCTACGAGCAGTACTTC. This translates into CASSLEGLPYEQYF.

The V gene is TRBV12-5, the J gene TRBJ2-1; TRBD2 matches at 7 bases. The CDR3 has 14 amino acids. V lost 1 base to trimming and J lost 9 bases; unmatched junction nucleotides: 6. Per the germline V gene, CDR1 is LGHNT and CDR2 is FRNRAP. In DNA, the CDR3 is TGTGCTAGTGGTTTGGCGGCGGGGGTCGGTGAGCAGTTCTTC. The encoded protein is CASGLAAGVGEQFF.

The rearrangement uses TRBV3-1 (or the pseudogene TRBV3-2) and TRBJ2-5; TRBD1 matches at 8 bases. The J segment lost 5 bases and the V segment lost 3 bases, leaving 8 bases of the junction unmatched. Germline CDR1 LGHDT, CDR2 YNNKEL (reference sequence). The CDR3 contains 15 residues. Written as DNA, the CDR3 is TGTGCCAGCAGCCACCCCGGCAGGGGGCTGGAGACCCAGTACTTC. This encodes CASSHPGRGLETQYF.

This chain links TRBV6-4 with TRBJ2-1; 10 nucleotides agree with TRBD1. V lost 3 bases, J lost 2 bases, and 1 base stayed unmatched. Germline V gene data show CDR1 as MRHNA and CDR2 as SNTAGT. CDR3 length: 15 residues. CDR3: CASSEGTGAYNEQFF. The CDR3 DNA is TGTGCCAGCAGTGAGGGGACAGGGGCCTACAATGAGCAGTTCTTC.

This clone was seen only once. This chain connects TRBV30 to TRBJ2-1; TRBD2 matches 9 bases. Germline-derived CDR1 and CDR2 are GTSNPN and SVGIG (reference sequence). With V trimmed by 0 bases and J by 1 base, 4 bases remained unmatched. CDR3 size: 16 residues. The CDR3 reads CAWSVTSGRSYNEQFF. In nucleotides, the CDR3 is TGTGCCTGGAGTGTAACGAGCGGGAGGTCCTACAATGAGCAGTTCTTC.

The chain couples TRBV6-5 to TRBJ1-5; perhaps TRBD1 as D (6 bases). The CDR3 has 15 amino acids. Germline V gives CDR1 MNHEY, CDR2 SVGAGI. V was shortened by 5 bases and J by 3 bases, with 14 bases between the two germline ends. The CDR3 sequence: CASSTLQGNNQPQHF. CDR3 nucleotide sequence: TGTGCCAGCAGTACGCTACAGGGTAACAATCAGCCCCAGCATTTT.

The rearrangement links TRBV9 to TRBJ1-2; perhaps TRBD1 as D (6 bases). Looked up from germline, CDR1 is SGDLS and CDR2 is YYNGEE. Trimming cost V 0 bases and J 7 bases, with 16 bases left between them. This CDR3 comprises 15 residues. In DNA, the CDR3 is TGTGCCAGCAGCGTAGAGGCCCTGGGGGCGGGTGGCTACACCTTC. This codes for CASSVEALGAGGYTF. Combining the CDR3 with reference TRBV9 and TRBJ1-2 gives the whole variable domain DSGVTQTPKHLITATGQRVTLRCSPRSGDLSVYWYQQSLDQGLQFLIQYYNGEERAKGNILERFSAQQFPDLHSELNLSSLELGDSALYFCASSVEALGAGGYTFGSGTRLTVV.

CDR3 protein: CASSLTGTGNGYTF. The CDR3 nucleotides read TGTGCCAGCAGTTTAACCGGGACAGGGAATGGCTACACCTTC. The chain employs TRBV28 and TRBJ1-2; 9 bases are a match to TRBD1. The CDR3 is 14 residues long. Losses at the gene ends were 2 bases for V and 6 bases for J; bases not matched to a gene: 4. Germline CDR1 reads MDHEN; CDR2 reads SYDVKM.

This rearrangement joins TRBV9 to TRBJ2-1, with TRBD2 identical over 9 bases. Germline CDR1 is SGDLS and CDR2 is YYNGEE. This CDR3 contains 16 residues. The trim removed 4 bases at V and 5 bases at J, leaving 10 bases unmatched. The CDR3 coding sequence is TGTGCCAGCAGCCCAGGACTAGCGCAATTTGACAATGAGCAGTTCTTC. It encodes CASSPGLAQFDNEQFF.

The rearrangement links TRBV14 to TRBJ1-1; D is possibly TRBD1 (6 bases). The CDR3 spans 14 residues. Deletions cut 4 bases from V and 4 bases from J, with 13 bases between. The germline CDR1 and CDR2 sequences are SGHDN and FVKESK. CDR3 coding DNA: TGTGCCAGCAGCCTTGAAGGGGGGGTCACTGAAGCTTTCTTT. Translation gives CASSLEGGVTEAFF.

This clone was counted a single time. The V and J genes are TRBV11-1 and TRBJ2-2; D remains unclear. V was clipped by 1 base and J by 6 bases, with 12 bases between them. The CDR3 has 15 residues. Germline loops: CDR1 SGHAT, CDR2 FQDESV (reference sequence). The CDR3 bases are TGTGCCAGCAGCTTAGACGGTTCTCTTGCCGGGGAGCTGTTTTTT. Amino acid sequence: CASSLDGSLAGELFF.

This sequence joins TRBV7-2 and TRBJ1-2, with TRBD1 matching over 9 bases. Germline assignment: CDR1 SGHTA and CDR2 FQGNSA. The J segment lost 4 bases and the V segment lost 5 bases, leaving 11 bases of the junction unmatched. CDR3 length equals 16 residues. This CDR3 reads CASSALQGASIYGYTF. DNA of the CDR3: TGTGCCAGCAGCGCTCTACAGGGGGCATCAATCTATGGCTACACCTTC.

This clone appeared a single time. The chain is built from TRBV7-9 and TRBJ2-3; TRBD2 matches 7 bases. In germline, CDR1 is SEHNR, CDR2 FQNEAQ (reference sequence). The V and J ends lost 6 bases and 0 bases, in that order; junction bases with no gene match: 12. The CDR3 runs 17 residues. CDR3 sequence (DNA): TGTGCCAGCAGAGCCCCGGGGGGTTACTCTAGCACAGATACGCAGTATTTT. Protein: CASRAPGGYSSTDTQYF.

The chain carries TRBV6-5 and TRBJ2-3, with 10 positions matching TRBD2. Germline V gives CDR1 MNHEY, CDR2 SVGAGI. The CDR3 extends over 15 amino acids. V dropped 5 bases and J dropped 1; count of bases not matched to a gene: 3. The chain's CDR3 is CASSILAGGTDTQYF. The CDR3 DNA follows: TGTGCCAGCAGTATTCTAGCGGGGGGCACAGATACGCAGTATTTT.

The gene calls are TRBV28 and TRBJ1-3; D remains ambiguous. The CDR3 totals 21 residues. The germline gives CDR1 MDHEN, CDR2 SYDVKM. Deletions cut 1 base from V and 2 bases from J, with 27 bases between. The CDR3 is CASSLSRVGVRYLHPGNTIYF. CDR3 in DNA: TGTGCCAGCAGTTTATCACGGGTTGGAGTCCGCTATTTACACCCTGGAAACACCATATATTTT.